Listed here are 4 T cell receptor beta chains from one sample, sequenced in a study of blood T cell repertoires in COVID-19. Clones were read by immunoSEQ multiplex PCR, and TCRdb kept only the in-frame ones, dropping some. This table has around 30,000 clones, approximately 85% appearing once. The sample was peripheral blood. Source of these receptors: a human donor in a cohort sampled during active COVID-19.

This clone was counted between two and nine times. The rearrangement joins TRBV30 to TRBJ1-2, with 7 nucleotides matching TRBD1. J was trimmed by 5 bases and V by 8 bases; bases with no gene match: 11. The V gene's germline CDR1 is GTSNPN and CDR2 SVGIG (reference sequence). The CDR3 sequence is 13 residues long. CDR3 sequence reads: CAQSGQAFYGYTF. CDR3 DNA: TGTGCCCAAAGTGGACAGGCATTTTATGGCTACACCTTC.

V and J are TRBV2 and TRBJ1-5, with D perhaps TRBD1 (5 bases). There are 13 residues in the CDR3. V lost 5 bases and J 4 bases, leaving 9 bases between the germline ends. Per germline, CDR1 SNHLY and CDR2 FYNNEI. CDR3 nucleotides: TGTGCCAGCAGTCCAGGGATTAATCAGCCCCAGCATTTT. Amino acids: CASSPGINQPQHF.

CDR3 sequence (DNA): TGTGCCAGCAGCCCTACAGGGTATGGCTACACCTTC. Protein: CASSPTGYGYTF. The chain has TRBV6-6 and TRBJ1-2, with a weak D call TRBD1 (6 bases). The CDR3 runs 12 residues. CDR1 MNHNY and CDR2 SVGAGI come from the germline V gene (reference sequence). Trimming took off 6 bases at V and 5 bases at J, with 10 bases between the two ends.

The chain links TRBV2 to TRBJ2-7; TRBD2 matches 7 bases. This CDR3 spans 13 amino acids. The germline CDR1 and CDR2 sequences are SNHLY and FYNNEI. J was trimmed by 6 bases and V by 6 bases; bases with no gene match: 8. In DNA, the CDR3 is TGTGCCAGCAGCATCGGGGGGTCCGGCGAGCAGTACTTC. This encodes CASSIGGSGEQYF.